One and the same sample provided the 29 T cell receptor beta chains below, sequenced in a study of cytomegalovirus exposure and HLA in healthy donors. PCR employed 60 Vbeta and 13 Jbeta primers. Measured with immunoSEQ multiplex PCR; TCRdb has only the in-frame clones, and not every one. The sample yields approximately 110,000 clones, roughly 81% seen once. The sample comprised PBMCs. These receptors all come from a woman aged 25 to 39 in good health and CMV-seronegative.

The chain couples TRBV5-1 to TRBJ2-1; D might be TRBD2 (6 bases). Per germline, CDR1 SGHRS and CDR2 YFSETQ. Trimming took 5 bases from V and 3 from J, leaving 21 bases between them. The CDR3 consists of 17 residues. This CDR3 is CASSLAGGGDLYNEQFF. The CDR3 nucleotides read TGCGCCAGCAGTTTAGCAGGCGGCGGGGACCTCTACAATGAGCAGTTCTTC.

V usage is TRBV6-1 and J usage is TRBJ2-7; 12 positions agree with TRBD1. In germline, CDR1 is MNHNS, CDR2 SASEGT. The V segment lost 6 bases and the J segment 4 bases; nucleotides outside the gene matches: 7. The CDR3 is 15 amino acids. Here the CDR3 reads CASRTGTGGRYEQYF. Here the CDR3 DNA reads TGTGCCAGCAGGACCGGGACAGGGGGCAGATACGAGCAGTACTTC.

In DNA form, the CDR3 reads TGTGCCAGCAGCCCGACAGGGATCCCTGAAGCTTTCTTT. Encoded protein: CASSPTGIPEAFF. The V call is TRBV7-8, the J call TRBJ1-1, with 7 nucleotides matching TRBD1. CDR3 length: 13 residues. With 5 bases clipped from V and 6 bases from J, the junction kept 6 bases outside the gene matches. CDR1 is SGHVS and CDR2 is FQNEAQ in the germline V gene.

V gene TRBV18 combines with J gene TRBJ1-2, with D possibly TRBD1 on 5 matching bases. The CDR3 spans 14 residues. V was shortened by 3 bases and J by 3 bases, with 11 bases between the two germline ends. From germline, CDR1 is KGHSH and CDR2 LQKENI. The CDR3 spells CASSPQGRDYGYTF. As DNA, the CDR3 is TGTGCCAGCTCACCTCAGGGCAGGGACTATGGCTACACCTTC. Using reference TRBV18 and TRBJ1-2 for the parts outside the CDR3, the full variable domain is NAGVMQNPRHLVRRRGQEARLRCSPMKGHSHVYWYRQLPEEGLKFMVYLQKENIIDESGMPKERFSAEFPKEGPSILRIQQVVRGDSAAYFCASSPQGRDYGYTFGSGTRLTVV.

The rearrangement joins TRBV2 to TRBJ2-5, with 9 bases that match TRBD1. The CDR3 has 16 amino acids. CDR1 SNHLY and CDR2 FYNNEI come from the germline V gene. The junction had 4 bases not matched to a gene; V was cut back by 0 bases and J by 2 bases. The CDR3 here is CASSEARGTGQETQYF. CDR3 nucleotides: TGTGCCAGCAGTGAAGCGCGAGGGACAGGGCAAGAGACCCAGTACTTC.

The chain recombines TRBV5-5 with TRBJ1-2, with 7 bases fitting TRBD1. Per germline, CDR1 SGHKS and CDR2 YYEKEE (reference sequence). This CDR3 region has 13 residues. V trimming: 3 bases; J trimming: 4 bases; junction bases outside the gene matches: 3. CDR3 coding DNA: TGTGCCAGCAGCTCGGGACAGTTCTATGGCTACACCTTC. This encodes CASSSGQFYGYTF.

This rearrangement joins TRBV7-3 to TRBJ2-1; TRBD2 agrees at 8 bases. CDR3 size: 15 residues. The germline V gene has CDR1 SGHTA and CDR2 FQGTGA. V lost 6 bases to trimming and J lost 8 bases; unmatched junction nucleotides: 12. This chain's CDR3 is CASSPRPLGGDEQFF. The DNA for the CDR3 is TGTGCCAGCAGTCCTCGGCCCCTCGGGGGGGATGAGCAGTTCTTC.

This clone was observed a handful of times. The chain combines TRBV23-1 with TRBJ1-2; the D is unclear. TRBV23-1 falls under the ORF class, with uncertain function. V dropped 8 bases and J dropped 0 bases, with 7 bases sitting between them. The CDR3 is made up of 12 amino acids. The chain's CDR3 is CASGPANYGYTF. The CDR3 coding sequence is TGCGCCAGCGGGCCGGCTAACTATGGCTACACCTTC.

The CDR3 sequence: CASSGALDSTDTQYF. For the CDR3, the DNA is TGCGCCAGCAGCGGAGCTTTAGATTCCACAGATACGCAGTATTTT. V is TRBV5-1 and J is TRBJ2-3; the D is unclear. Germline V CDR1 and CDR2: SGHRS, YFSETQ. This CDR3 has 15 amino acids. V lost 4 bases and J lost 2, with 14 bases in between.

This chain links TRBV15 with TRBJ2-7, with 12 bases fitting TRBD2. CDR1 LNHNV and CDR2 YYDKDF come from the germline V gene (reference sequence). The CDR3 length is 18 residues. J lost 6 bases, V lost 1 base, and 13 bases had no gene match. The CDR3 DNA follows: TGTGCCACCAGCAGAGCCCGGCCTAGCGGGAGGGCCCCCGGCGAGCAGTACTTC. This translates into CATSRARPSGRAPGEQYF.

This clone was found a few times. This chain connects TRBV18 to TRBJ1-3; TRBD1 is a possible D gene (6 bases). The CDR3 sequence is 15 residues long. The germline CDR1 and CDR2 sequences are KGHSH and LQKENI. The germline V and J ends were trimmed by 2 bases and 4 bases, with 12 bases remaining between them. CDR3 DNA sequence: TGTGCCAGCTCACCAACAGGGACCTCAGGAAACACCATATATTTT. It translates to CASSPTGTSGNTIYF.

This sequence joins TRBV19 and TRBJ1-1; D not certain. V was trimmed by 8 bases and J by 7 bases, leaving 14 bases between them. The CDR3 has 12 residues. CDR1 is LNHDA and CDR2 is SQIVND in the germline V gene (reference sequence). The CDR3 region has the DNA TGTGCCAGTTCCCCAAAGCGAGGTGAAGCTTTCTTT. This gives the protein CASSPKRGEAFF.

The chain employs TRBV2 and TRBJ2-3; 7 bases match TRBD2. This CDR3 comprises 14 residues. Unmatched junction bases numbered 5, after V lost 6 bases and J lost 2 bases. Germline V lookup: CDR1 SNHLY, CDR2 FYNNEI. CDR3 sequence (DNA): TGTGCCAGCAGAGGACTAGGACTCACAGATACGCAGTATTTT. This sequence encodes CASRGLGLTDTQYF.

The chain recombines TRBV7-6 with TRBJ2-5; TRBD2 agrees at 11 bases. V lost 4 bases, J lost 5 bases, and 9 bases stayed unmatched. CDR1 SGHVS and CDR2 FNYEAQ come from the germline V gene. The CDR3 contains 16 residues. The CDR3 DNA reads TGTGCCAGCAGCTCTCGACTAGCGGGATCGGGGGAGACCCAGTACTTC. This translates into CASSSRLAGSGETQYF.

V gene TRBV7-9 combines with J gene TRBJ2-3; 8 bases fit TRBD1. The germline V gene encodes CDR1 SEHNR and CDR2 FQNEAQ (reference sequence). This CDR3 is 16 amino acids long. The trim removed 2 bases at V and 0 bases at J, leaving 4 bases unmatched. In DNA form, the CDR3 reads TGTGCCAGCAGCTTACGGACAGGGATTAGCACAGATACGCAGTATTTT. This codes for CASSLRTGISTDTQYF.

There are a few counts of this clone. The gene calls are TRBV6-6 and TRBJ2-5; TRBD1 agrees at 7 bases. Trimming took 4 bases from V and 6 from J; bases not matched to a gene: 11. Germline V gene lookup returns CDR1 MNHNY and CDR2 SVGAGI (reference sequence). The CDR3 extends over 15 amino acids. This CDR3 is CASSFYDMGQKTQYF. DNA for the CDR3: TGTGCCAGCAGTTTCTACGACATGGGACAGAAGACCCAGTACTTC.

This chain joins TRBV5-4 and TRBJ1-1; unclear D gene. V lost 2 bases and J 10 bases, leaving 18 bases between the germline ends. The CDR3 loop spans 14 amino acids. Germline-derived CDR1 and CDR2 are SGHNT and YYREEE (reference sequence). Here the CDR3 reads CASSFPASPSGAFF. The CDR3 DNA reads as TGTGCCAGCAGCTTTCCAGCTAGCCCATCAGGAGCTTTCTTT. The full variable domain, its missing parts supplied by reference TRBV5-4 and TRBJ1-1, is ETGVTQSPTHLIKTRGQQVTLRCSSQSGHNTVSWYQQALGQGPQFIFQYYREEENGRGNFPPRFSGLQFPNYSSELNVNALELDDSALYLCASSFPASPSGAFFGQGTRLTVV.

The chain joins TRBV27 to TRBJ2-7; maybe TRBD2 (5 bases). V lost 5 bases and J lost 3, with 17 bases in between. The CDR3 extends over 15 amino acids. CDR1 is MNHEY, CDR2 SMNVEV, per germline (reference sequence). This CDR3 reads CASSLHYRTDYEQYF. The DNA for the CDR3 is TGTGCCAGCAGTCTACACTACCGGACTGACTACGAGCAGTACTTC.

The count of this clone is one. The chain links TRBV5-1 to TRBJ2-3, with 9 bases fitting TRBD2. This CDR3 is 14 amino acids long. V lost 3 bases to trimming and J lost 2 bases; unmatched junction nucleotides: 1. Germline CDR1 reads SGHRS; CDR2 reads YFSETQ. This CDR3 reads CASSSSGDTDTQYF. In DNA form, the CDR3 reads TGCGCCAGCAGCTCTAGCGGGGACACAGATACGCAGTATTTT.

V is TRBV7-8 and J is TRBJ1-2; 9 bases match TRBD1. This CDR3 is built from 17 residues. Germline V gene lookup returns CDR1 SGHVS and CDR2 FQNEAQ. The ends lost 5 bases at V and 4 bases at J; junction bases unmatched: 14. CDR3 sequence reads: CASSPRSGTGNLYGYTF. The CDR3 DNA follows: TGTGCCAGCAGCCCCCGCAGCGGGACAGGGAACCTCTATGGCTACACCTTC.

The chain joins TRBV5-6 to TRBJ1-3; tentatively, D is TRBD1 (5 bases). Germline lookup yields CDR1 SGHDT and CDR2 YYEEEE. The CDR3 is 17 amino acids. Between the trimmed V and J ends, which lost 5 bases and 0 bases, there was a span of 18 bases. The CDR3 spells CASSLRGGPVSGNTIYF. The CDR3, as DNA: TGTGCCAGCAGTCTTAGGGGAGGGCCCGTCTCTGGAAACACCATATATTTT. Combining the CDR3 with reference TRBV5-6 and TRBJ1-3 gives the whole variable domain DAGVTQSPTHLIKTRGQQVTLRCSPKSGHDTVSWYQQALGQGPQFIFQYYEEEERQRGNFPDRFSGHQFPNYSSELNVNALLLGDSALYLCASSLRGGPVSGNTIYFGEGSWLTVV.

This CDR3 is CATSREWRGYEQYF. CDR3 coding DNA: TGTGCCACCAGCAGAGAGTGGCGGGGTTACGAGCAGTACTTC. V is TRBV15 and J is TRBJ2-7, with D tentatively TRBD2 (6 bases). Germline V CDR1 and CDR2: LNHNV, YYDKDF (reference sequence). V lost 0 bases, J lost 4 bases, and 10 bases lay in between. The CDR3 loop spans 14 amino acids.

The CDR3 is CASSATSGLSYEQYF. CDR3 nucleotide sequence: TGTGCCAGCAGTGCCACTAGCGGCCTCTCCTACGAGCAGTACTTC. The gene calls are TRBV28 and TRBJ2-5; TRBD2 aligns across 8 bases. The DNA end is more similar to TRBJ2-7, so the J call may be wrong. The CDR3 runs 15 residues. Germline V CDR1 and CDR2: MDHEN, SYDVKM.

Here the CDR3 reads CASSWRQGNTEAFF. The CDR3 DNA reads TGTGCCAGCAGCTGGAGACAGGGGAACACTGAAGCTTTCTTT. The chain carries TRBV11-2 and TRBJ1-1; 7 nucleotides agree with TRBD1. The germline CDR1 and CDR2 sequences are SGHAT and FQNNGV. The trim removed 4 bases at V and 1 base at J, leaving 3 bases unmatched. This CDR3 contains 14 residues.

A few counts support this clone. The chain couples TRBV7-2 to TRBJ1-1; 8 bases are shared with TRBD1. This CDR3 comprises 14 residues. CDR1 and CDR2 (germline): SGHTA, FQGNSA. With V trimmed by 3 bases and J by 5 bases, 5 bases remained unmatched. The CDR3 is CASSFSRGQTEAFF. The DNA of the CDR3 is TGTGCCAGCAGCTTCTCCAGGGGGCAAACTGAAGCTTTCTTT.

V usage is TRBV18 and J usage is TRBJ1-1; D call uncertain. Per germline, CDR1 KGHSH and CDR2 LQKENI. The CDR3 totals 14 residues. V was pared by 6 bases and J by 5 bases, with 16 bases between. In nucleotides, the CDR3 is TGTGCCAGCTCCAAATTTAGTGGTACGACTGAAGCTTTCTTT. It yields the protein CASSKFSGTTEAFF.

The rearrangement links TRBV6-1 to TRBJ2-7; D is possibly TRBD1 (6 bases). V was pared by 4 bases and J by 3 bases, with 16 bases between. CDR1 is MNHNS, CDR2 SASEGT, per germline. This CDR3 is 15 amino acids long. CDR3 in DNA: TGTGCCAGCAGTGCATACTCCGGGACACTCTACGAGCAGTACTTC. It yields the protein CASSAYSGTLYEQYF.

This chain uses TRBV6-5 with TRBJ2-3; 13 bases map to TRBD2. CDR3 size: 16 residues. Trimming took 4 bases from V and 3 from J; bases not matched to a gene: 4. From germline, CDR1 is MNHEY and CDR2 SVGAGI. CDR3 DNA sequence: TGTGCCAGCAGTTCCGGGACTAGCGGGATGACAGATACGCAGTATTTT. This gives the protein CASSSGTSGMTDTQYF.

This chain joins TRBV5-6 and TRBJ1-2; 7 bases map to TRBD1. The V segment lost 4 bases and the J segment 3 bases; nucleotides outside the gene matches: 9. The CDR3 runs to 15 residues. The germline V gene encodes CDR1 SGHDT and CDR2 YYEEEE. CDR3 protein: CASSAGQVNYYGYTF. CDR3 DNA: TGTGCCAGCAGCGCCGGACAGGTTAATTACTATGGCTACACCTTC.